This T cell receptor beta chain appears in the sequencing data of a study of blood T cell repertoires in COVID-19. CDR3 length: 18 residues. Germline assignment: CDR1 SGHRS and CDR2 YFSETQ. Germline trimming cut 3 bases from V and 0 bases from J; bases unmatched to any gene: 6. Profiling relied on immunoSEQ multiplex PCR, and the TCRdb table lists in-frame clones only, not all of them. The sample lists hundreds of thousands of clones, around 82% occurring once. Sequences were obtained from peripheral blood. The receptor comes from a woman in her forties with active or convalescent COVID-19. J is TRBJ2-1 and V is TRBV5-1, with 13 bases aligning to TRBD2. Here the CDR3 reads CASSSGLAGPSSYNEQFF. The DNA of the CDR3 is TGCGCCAGCAGCTCGGGACTAGCGGGACCGAGCTCCTACAATGAGCAGTTCTTC.